This paragraph reports one T cell receptor beta chain. MiXCR was run by TCRdb on the 5' RACE reads, yielding one entry per CDR3 protein. The sample has 100,000 to 150,000 distinct CDR3 sequences, 9.3% seen once; the top ten hold 3% to 4%. This specimen comes from a study of CD8 T cells in ankylosing spondylitis. The CDR3 contains 11 residues. Looked up from germline, CDR1 is KGHDR and CDR2 is SFDVKD. The V end lost 9 bases, the J end lost 5 bases, and 7 bases lay between the germline ends. The TCR was taken from a male donor with ankylosing spondylitis or in good health (not recorded which). The chain links TRBV24-1 to TRBJ2-1; D is perhaps TRBD1 (6 bases). Source material: blood, either unsorted or a sorted T cell fraction (not recorded which). The CDR3 DNA follows: TGTGCCACCCAGGGGCACAATGAGCAGTTCTTC. Protein product: CATQGHNEQFF.